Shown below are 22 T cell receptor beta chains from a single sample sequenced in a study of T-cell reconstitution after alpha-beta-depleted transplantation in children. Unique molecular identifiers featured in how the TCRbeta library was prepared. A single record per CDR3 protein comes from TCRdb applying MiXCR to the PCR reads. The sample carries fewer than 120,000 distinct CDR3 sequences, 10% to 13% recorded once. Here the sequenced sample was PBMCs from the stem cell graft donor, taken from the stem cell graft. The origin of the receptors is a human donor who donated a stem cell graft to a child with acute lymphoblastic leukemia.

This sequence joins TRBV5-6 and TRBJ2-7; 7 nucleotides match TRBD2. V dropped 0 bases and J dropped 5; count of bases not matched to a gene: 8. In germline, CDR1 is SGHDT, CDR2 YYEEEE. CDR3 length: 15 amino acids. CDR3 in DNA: TGTGCCAGCAGCTTGGGCGGCGGGAGCACCCACGAGCAGTACTTC. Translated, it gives CASSLGGGSTHEQYF.

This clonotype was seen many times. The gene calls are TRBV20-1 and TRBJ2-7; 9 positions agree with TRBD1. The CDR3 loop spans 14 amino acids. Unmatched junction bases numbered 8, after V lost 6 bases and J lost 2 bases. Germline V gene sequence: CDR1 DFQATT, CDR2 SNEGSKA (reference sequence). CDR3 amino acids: CSANRDRAAYEQYF. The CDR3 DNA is TGCAGTGCGAATCGGGACAGGGCGGCCTACGAGCAGTACTTC.

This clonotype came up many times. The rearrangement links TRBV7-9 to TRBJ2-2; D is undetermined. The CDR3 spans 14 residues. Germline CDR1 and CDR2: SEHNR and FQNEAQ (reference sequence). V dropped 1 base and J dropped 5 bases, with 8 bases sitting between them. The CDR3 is CASSLEVETGELFF. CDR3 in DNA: TGTGCCAGCAGCTTAGAGGTAGAAACCGGGGAGCTGTTTTTT.

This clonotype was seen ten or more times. The CDR3 region is CASSYSTAGLRVETQYF. CDR3 sequence (DNA): TGTGCCAGCAGTTACTCGACGGCAGGGTTGAGGGTAGAGACCCAGTACTTC. This chain connects TRBV6-5 to TRBJ2-5; D is perhaps TRBD1 or TRBD2 (5 bases each). With 0 bases removed from V and 4 bases from J, the gap between germline ends came to 18 bases. Germline loops: CDR1 MNHEY, CDR2 SVGAGI. The CDR3 is made up of 17 amino acids.

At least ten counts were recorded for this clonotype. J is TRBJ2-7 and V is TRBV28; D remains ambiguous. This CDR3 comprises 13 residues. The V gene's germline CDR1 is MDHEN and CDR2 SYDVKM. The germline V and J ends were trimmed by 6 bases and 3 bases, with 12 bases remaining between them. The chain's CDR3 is CASSTTAYYEQYF. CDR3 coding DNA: TGTGCCAGCAGCACCACAGCTTACTACGAGCAGTACTTC.

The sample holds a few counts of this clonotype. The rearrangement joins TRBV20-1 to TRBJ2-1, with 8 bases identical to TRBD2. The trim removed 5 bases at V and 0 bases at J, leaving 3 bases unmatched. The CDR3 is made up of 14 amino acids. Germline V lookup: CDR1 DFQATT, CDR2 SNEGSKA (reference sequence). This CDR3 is CSALAGFSYNEQFF. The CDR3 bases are TGCAGTGCTTTAGCGGGATTCTCCTACAATGAGCAGTTCTTC.

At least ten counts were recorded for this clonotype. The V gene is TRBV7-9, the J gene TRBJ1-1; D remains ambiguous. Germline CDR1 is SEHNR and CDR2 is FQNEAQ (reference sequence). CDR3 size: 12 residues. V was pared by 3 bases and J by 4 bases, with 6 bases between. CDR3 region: CASSFSGTEAFF. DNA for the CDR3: TGTGCCAGCAGCTTCTCCGGCACTGAAGCTTTCTTT.

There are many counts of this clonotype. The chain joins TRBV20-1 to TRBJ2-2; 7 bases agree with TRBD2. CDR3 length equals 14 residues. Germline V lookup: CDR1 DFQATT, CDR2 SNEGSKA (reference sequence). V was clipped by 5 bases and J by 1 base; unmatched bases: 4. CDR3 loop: CSARDYRNTGELFF. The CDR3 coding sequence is TGCAGTGCTCGGGACTACCGGAACACCGGGGAGCTGTTTTTT.

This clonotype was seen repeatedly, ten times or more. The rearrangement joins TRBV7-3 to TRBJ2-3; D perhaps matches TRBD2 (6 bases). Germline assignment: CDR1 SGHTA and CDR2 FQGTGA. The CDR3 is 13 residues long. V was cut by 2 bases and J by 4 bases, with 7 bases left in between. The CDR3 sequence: CASSLVAADTQYF. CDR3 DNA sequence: TGTGCCAGCAGCTTAGTAGCGGCAGATACGCAGTATTTT.

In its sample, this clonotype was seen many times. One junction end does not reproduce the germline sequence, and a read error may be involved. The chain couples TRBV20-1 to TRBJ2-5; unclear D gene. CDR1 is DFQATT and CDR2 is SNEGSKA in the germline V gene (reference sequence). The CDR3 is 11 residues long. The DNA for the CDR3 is TGCAGTGTTAGAGGTTTGGAGACCCAGTACTTC. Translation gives CSVRGLETQYF.

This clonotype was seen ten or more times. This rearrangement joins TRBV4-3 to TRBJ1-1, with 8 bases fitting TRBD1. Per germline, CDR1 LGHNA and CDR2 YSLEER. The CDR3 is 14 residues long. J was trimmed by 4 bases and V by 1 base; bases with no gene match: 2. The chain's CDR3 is CASSQGQGITEAFF. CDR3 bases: TGCGCCAGCAGCCAAGGACAGGGGATCACTGAAGCTTTCTTT.

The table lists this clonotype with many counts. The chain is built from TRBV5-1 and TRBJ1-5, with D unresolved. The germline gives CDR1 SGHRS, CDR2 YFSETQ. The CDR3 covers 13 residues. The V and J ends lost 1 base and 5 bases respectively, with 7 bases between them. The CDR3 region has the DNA TGCGCCAGCAGCTTGTTCGTCGATCAGCCCCAGCATTTT. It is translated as CASSLFVDQPQHF.

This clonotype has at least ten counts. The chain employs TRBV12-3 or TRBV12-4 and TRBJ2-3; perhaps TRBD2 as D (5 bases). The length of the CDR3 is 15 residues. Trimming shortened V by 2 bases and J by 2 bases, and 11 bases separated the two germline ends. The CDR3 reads CASSLRTSDTDTQYF. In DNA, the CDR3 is TGTGCCAGCAGTTTAAGGACTTCCGACACAGATACGCAGTATTTT.

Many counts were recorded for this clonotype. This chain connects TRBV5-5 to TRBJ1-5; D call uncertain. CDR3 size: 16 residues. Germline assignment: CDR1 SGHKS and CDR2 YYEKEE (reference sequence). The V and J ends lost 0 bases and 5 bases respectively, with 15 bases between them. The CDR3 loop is CASSLDGGPWDQPQHF. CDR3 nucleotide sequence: TGTGCCAGCAGCTTGGACGGAGGGCCCTGGGATCAGCCCCAGCATTTT.

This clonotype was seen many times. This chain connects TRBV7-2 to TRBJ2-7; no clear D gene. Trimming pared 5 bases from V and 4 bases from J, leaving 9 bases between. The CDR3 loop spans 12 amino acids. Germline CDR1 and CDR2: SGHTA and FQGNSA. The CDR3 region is CASSADRYEQYF. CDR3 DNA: TGTGCCAGCAGCGCCGATCGATACGAGCAGTACTTC.

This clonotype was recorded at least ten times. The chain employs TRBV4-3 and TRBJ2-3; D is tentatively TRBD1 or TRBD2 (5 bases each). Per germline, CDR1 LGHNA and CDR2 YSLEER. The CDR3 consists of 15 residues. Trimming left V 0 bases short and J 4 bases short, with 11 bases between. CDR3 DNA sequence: TGCGCCAGCAGCCAAGATCAACTGGGGGCAGATACGCAGTATTTT. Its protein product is CASSQDQLGADTQYF.

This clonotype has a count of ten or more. CDR3 protein: CSASGLAGYNEQFF. Here the CDR3 DNA reads TGCAGTGCGTCGGGACTAGCGGGCTACAATGAGCAGTTCTTC. The chain joins TRBV20-1 to TRBJ2-1, with 12 nucleotides matching TRBD2. J lost 3 bases, V lost 6 bases, and 3 bases had no gene match. Germline CDR1 reads DFQATT; CDR2 reads SNEGSKA (reference sequence). The CDR3 loop spans 14 amino acids.

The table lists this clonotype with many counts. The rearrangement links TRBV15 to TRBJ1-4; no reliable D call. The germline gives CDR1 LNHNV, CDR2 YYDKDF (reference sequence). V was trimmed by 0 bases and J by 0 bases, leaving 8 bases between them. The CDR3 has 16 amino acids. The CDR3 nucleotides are TGTGCCACCAGCAGAGACACAGCTGCAACTAATGAAAAACTGTTTTTT. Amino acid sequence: CATSRDTAATNEKLFF.

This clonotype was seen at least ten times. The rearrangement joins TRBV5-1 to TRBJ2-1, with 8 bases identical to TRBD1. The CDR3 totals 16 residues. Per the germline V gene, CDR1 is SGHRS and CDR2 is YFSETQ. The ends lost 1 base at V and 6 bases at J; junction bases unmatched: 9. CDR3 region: CASSLRWQGAGNEQFF. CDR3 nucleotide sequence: TGCGCCAGCAGCTTGAGGTGGCAGGGGGCGGGCAATGAGCAGTTCTTC.

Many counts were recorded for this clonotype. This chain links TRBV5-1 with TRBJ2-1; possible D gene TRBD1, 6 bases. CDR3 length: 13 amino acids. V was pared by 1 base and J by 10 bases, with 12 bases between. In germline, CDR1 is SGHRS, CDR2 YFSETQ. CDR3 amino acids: CASSLSRGGEQFF. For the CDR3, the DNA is TGCGCCAGCAGCTTGTCCAGGGGTGGGGAGCAGTTCTTC.

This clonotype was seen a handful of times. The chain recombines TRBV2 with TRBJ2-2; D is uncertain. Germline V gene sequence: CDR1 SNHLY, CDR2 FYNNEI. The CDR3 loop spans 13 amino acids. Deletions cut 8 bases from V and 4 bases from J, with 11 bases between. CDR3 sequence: CASPSLSTGELFF. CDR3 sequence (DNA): TGTGCCAGCCCCAGCTTGTCCACCGGGGAGCTGTTTTTT.

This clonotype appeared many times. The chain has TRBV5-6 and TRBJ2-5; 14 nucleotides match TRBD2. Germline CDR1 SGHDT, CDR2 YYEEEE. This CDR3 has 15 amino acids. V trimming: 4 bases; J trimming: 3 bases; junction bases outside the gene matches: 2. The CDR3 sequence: CASSGTSGGKETQYF. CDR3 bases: TGTGCCAGCAGCGGGACTAGCGGGGGTAAAGAGACCCAGTACTTC.